The rows below give T cell receptor beta chains drawn from one sample of a study of cytomegalovirus exposure and HLA in healthy donors. The table came from immunoSEQ multiplex PCR; TCRdb's copy has only in-frame clones and leaves some out. The sample includes more than 80,000 clones, approximately 83% seen only once; the top ten take approximately 3.7%. Sequences were obtained from PBMCs. Receptor source: a female donor in good health and CMV-seropositive. Each CDR3 is given with its conserved first and last residue. D genes are given only for firm matches. Rows give clone size only sometimes, using once, few, many, or a class for an expanded clone.

D,size,J,V,CDR3,DNA
NA,NA,TRBJ2-7,TRBV27,CASSLDAGVNYEQYF,TGTGCCAGCAGTTTAGACGCAGGGGTTAACTACGAGCAGTACTTC
NA,NA,TRBJ2-4,TRBV6-5,CASSSRPAREKNIQYF,TGTGCCAGCAGTTCCCGCCCCGCACGGGAAAAAAACATTCAGTACTTC
NA,NA,TRBJ1-5,TRBV10-2,CASSDWANQPQHF,TGCGCCAGCAGTGACTGGGCCAATCAGCCCCAGCATTTT
TRBD1,NA,TRBJ1-1,TRBV4-1,CASSLQGATEAFF,TGCGCCAGCAGCCTACAGGGGGCCACTGAAGCTTTCTTT
NA,NA,TRBJ2-5,TRBV6-6,CASSNRLQETQYF,TGTGCCAGCAGCAACAGGCTACAAGAGACCCAGTACTTC
TRBD1,few,TRBJ1-2,TRBV2,CASRDRQYYGYTF,TGTGCCAGCCGGGACAGGCAGTACTATGGCTACACCTTC
TRBD2,NA,TRBJ2-5,TRBV5-1,CASSLEVSGGGTQYF,TGCGCCAGCAGCTTGGAGGTGTCGGGAGGTGGGACCCAGTACTTC
TRBD1,once,TRBJ1-1,TRBV29-1,CSVRTGSDTEAFF,TGCAGCGTACGGACAGGATCGGACACTGAAGCTTTCTTT
NA,few,TRBJ1-5,TRBV2,CASSPQGWDHQPQHF,TGTGCCAGCAGTCCACAGGGATGGGATCATCAGCCCCAGCATTTT
NA,once,TRBJ2-5,TRBV29-1,CSVPPGLPGEETQYF,TGCAGCGTCCCCCCGGGCCTACCGGGGGAAGAGACCCAGTACTTC
NA,few,TRBJ2-7,TRBV27,CASSLQASEAYEQYF,TGTGCCAGCAGTTTACAGGCTAGCGAGGCCTACGAGCAGTACTTC
NA,NA,TRBJ2-1,TRBV5-1,CASSLESGNYNEQFF,TGCGCCAGCAGCTTGGAATCGGGGAACTACAATGAGCAGTTCTTC
TRBD1,NA,TRBJ2-2,TRBV5-6,CASSWARTGGTGELFF,TGTGCCAGCAGCTGGGCACGGACAGGGGGCACCGGGGAGCTGTTTTTT
NA,few,TRBJ2-7,TRBV7-9,CASSPTGTGDYEQYF,TGTGCCAGCAGCCCTACAGGGACGGGCGACTACGAGCAGTACTTC
TRBD1,NA,TRBJ2-7,TRBV29-1,CSVEDPVTGAGEQYF,TGCAGCGTTGAAGATCCGGTGACAGGGGCCGGCGAGCAGTACTTC
TRBD1,few,TRBJ1-2,TRBV29-1,CSAQQGANYGYTF,TGCAGCGCCCAACAGGGGGCGAACTATGGCTACACCTTC
NA,NA,TRBJ1-4,TRBV4-2,CASSPAGEPTNEKLFF,TGTGCCAGCAGCCCTGCAGGGGAGCCGACTAATGAAAAACTGTTTTTT
NA,once,TRBJ1-1,TRBV7-2,CASNPTGEAFF,TGTGCCAGCAACCCGACAGGAGAAGCTTTCTTT
TRBD1,NA,TRBJ1-1,TRBV10-3,CAGGQGVNTEAFF,TGTGCCGGGGGACAGGGGGTTAACACTGAAGCTTTCTTT
TRBD1,NA,TRBJ1-5,TRBV19,CASSTPQGASQPQHF,TGTGCCAGTAGTACTCCGCAGGGGGCGAGTCAGCCCCAGCATTTT
NA,NA,TRBJ1-2,TRBV7-9,CASGDKPNYGYTF,TGTGCCAGCGGGGACAAGCCTAACTATGGCTACACCTTC
NA,NA,TRBJ1-5,TRBV11-2,CASSPDGGYSNQPQHF,TGTGCCAGCAGCCCGGACGGGGGATATAGCAATCAGCCCCAGCATTTT
TRBD1,few,TRBJ2-1,TRBV27,CASRQGSYNEQFF,TGTGCCAGTAGACAGGGCTCCTACAATGAGCAGTTCTTC
NA,NA,TRBJ2-1,TRBV7-2,CASSSRQNSYNEQFF,TGTGCCAGCAGCTCCAGACAGAATTCCTACAATGAGCAGTTCTTC
TRBD2,NA,TRBJ2-1,TRBV13,CASSFGAPRGVFF,TGTGCCAGCAGCTTTGGGGCCCCCCGGGGGGTGTTCTTC
TRBD1,NA,TRBJ1-5,TRBV5-1,CASSYEPGGPYSNQPQHF,TGCGCCAGCAGCTACGAACCAGGGGGGCCTTATAGCAATCAGCCCCAGCATTTT
NA,NA,TRBJ1-1,TRBV10-2,CASWGGPPGAFF,TGCGCCAGCTGGGGAGGTCCGCCCGGAGCTTTCTTT
TRBD1,NA,TRBJ1-5,TRBV6-1,CASSERDRGARNQPQHF,TGTGCCAGCAGTGAGCGGGACAGGGGCGCTCGAAATCAGCCCCAGCATTTT
TRBD1,NA,TRBJ1-2,TRBV7-9,CASSSGTARNYGYTF,TGTGCCAGCAGCTCCGGGACAGCTAGAAACTATGGCTACACCTTC
TRBD1,NA,TRBJ1-1,TRBV30,CAWSRIGQGGTEAFF,TGTGCCTGGAGCCGAATCGGACAGGGGGGCACTGAAGCTTTCTTT
NA,NA,TRBJ2-3,TRBV2,CASSDSADTQYF,TGTGCCAGCAGTGACAGTGCAGATACGCAGTATTTT
TRBD2,NA,TRBJ2-7,TRBV28,CASGETSGDYEQYF,TGTGCCAGCGGTGAGACTAGCGGGGACTACGAGCAGTACTTC
NA,NA,TRBJ2-5,TRBV5-1,CASSLVQETQYF,TGCGCCAGCAGCTTGGTACAAGAGACCCAGTACTTC
NA,NA,TRBJ1-2,TRBV6-1,CASSGLLYGYTF,TGTGCCAGCAGTGGTCTCCTCTATGGCTACACCTTC
TRBD1,NA,TRBJ2-1,TRBV2,CASIYGTESYNEQFF,TGTGCCAGCATATACGGGACAGAGTCCTACAATGAGCAGTTCTTC
TRBD1,NA,TRBJ1-1,TRBV5-1,CASSRTGHTEAFF,TGCGCCAGCAGCAGGACAGGGCACACTGAAGCTTTCTTT
NA,few,TRBJ1-2,TRBV5-4,CASSSILGAYGYTF,TGTGCCAGCAGCTCCATACTGGGGGCGTATGGCTACACCTTC
TRBD1,NA,TRBJ1-2,TRBV5-1,CASRGGTGGNYGYTF,TGCGCCAGCAGGGGAGGGACAGGGGGCAACTATGGCTACACCTTC
NA,NA,TRBJ2-5,TRBV7-6,CASSPGGAGKEQYF,TGTGCCAGCAGCCCCGGCGGGGCCGGCAAGGAGCAGTACTTC
NA,NA,TRBJ1-1,TRBV10-1,CASSDVGPRGAFF,TGCGCCAGCAGCGACGTGGGCCCCAGGGGAGCTTTCTTT
NA,NA,TRBJ1-4,TRBV30,CAWSGPGLPVKLFF,TGTGCCTGGAGTGGGCCCGGACTCCCCGTAAAACTGTTTTTT
NA,NA,TRBJ2-7,TRBV10-2,CASSESGVLHYEQYF,TGCGCCAGCAGTGAGTCGGGCGTGCTACACTACGAGCAGTACTTC
TRBD2,NA,TRBJ2-7,TRBV7-9,CSSSSGLALPHEQYF,TGTTCCAGCAGCTCGGGACTAGCGCTACCGCACGAGCAGTACTTC
TRBD1,NA,TRBJ2-7,TRBV19,CASSMGDRSYEQYF,TGTGCCAGTAGTATGGGGGACAGGAGCTACGAGCAGTACTTC
TRBD1,NA,TRBJ2-3,TRBV2,CAITGTGTTDTQYF,TGTGCCATAACCGGGACAGGGACCACAGATACGCAGTATTTT
NA,once,TRBJ2-5,TRBV20-1,CSARGSGLTHF,TGCAGTGCTAGGGGGTCGGGACTGACTCACTTC
TRBD2,NA,TRBJ2-1,TRBV6-5,CASSSSGGIGEQFF,TGTGCCAGCAGTTCTAGCGGGGGGATAGGTGAGCAGTTCTTC
NA,NA,TRBJ2-6,TRBV27,CASTTIGASGANVLTF,TGTGCCAGCACTACGATTGGGGCTTCAGGGGCCAACGTCCTGACTTTC
NA,NA,TRBJ1-1,TRBV25-1,CASSEYGDTEAFF,TGTGCCAGCAGTGAATACGGTGACACTGAAGCTTTCTTT
TRBD2,NA,TRBJ2-7,TRBV28,CATAGVSYEQYF,TGTGCCACCGCGGGAGTCTCCTACGAGCAGTACTTC
TRBD1,NA,TRBJ2-2,TRBV2,CASSDFGRGKSGELFF,TGTGCCAGCAGTGATTTTGGCAGGGGGAAATCCGGGGAGCTGTTTTTT
TRBD1,NA,TRBJ1-2,TRBV16,CASSPIEDRDYGYTF,TGTGCCAGCAGCCCCATAGAGGACAGGGACTATGGCTACACCTTC
NA,NA,TRBJ2-7,TRBV25-1,CASSARGPEQGTYEQYF,TGTGCCAGCAGTGCCCGAGGGCCCGAACAGGGTACCTACGAGCAGTACTTC
TRBD1,once,TRBJ2-4,TRBV28,CASSSNRGLLAKNIQYF,TGTGCCAGCAGTTCTAACAGGGGGCTCCTAGCCAAAAACATTCAGTACTTC
TRBD1,NA,TRBJ1-5,TRBV12-5,CASGLTPGQGAVGNQPQHF,TGTGCTAGTGGTTTGACCCCGGGACAGGGGGCTGTGGGCAATCAGCCCCAGCATTTT
TRBD2,NA,TRBJ2-5,TRBV6-1,CASSEGTILTQETQYF,TGTGCCAGCAGTGAGGGGACTATCCTTACCCAAGAGACCCAGTACTTC
TRBD1,NA,TRBJ2-1,TRBV6-5,CASTRDRANEQFF,TGTGCCAGCACTCGGGACAGGGCTAATGAGCAGTTCTTC
NA,NA,TRBJ2-2,TRBV12-5,CASGLGLTGELFF,TGTGCTAGTGGTTTGGGGCTCACCGGGGAGCTGTTTTTT
NA,NA,TRBJ2-1,TRBV5-5,CASSREPGSSYNEQFF,TGTGCCAGCAGTCGGGAACCGGGGAGCTCCTACAATGAGCAGTTCTTC